This TCR beta chain was captured by sequencing in a study of T cells after yellow fever vaccination. Study-level results: From the bulk population, abundant clonotypes could contaminate and appear within FACS-sorted repertoires. Post-booster samples contained most primary-vaccination clones (about 96% CD4, around 90% CD8).

Concerning this clonotype itself: The antigen is not known.

The authors made TCR cDNA by 5'RACE template switching, adding a universal primer site and UMIs. TCRdb re-derived calls from the 5' RACE reads in MiXCR, one entry per CDR3 protein. The sample holds 300,000 to 350,000 distinct CDR3 sequences; about 7.8% are singletons and the top ten take roughly 15%. After removal of 6 bases from V and 4 bases from J, the junction contained 7 bases not matched to a gene. The CDR3 runs to 14 residues. CDR1 SEHNR and CDR2 FQNEAQ come from the germline V gene (reference sequence). This chain joins TRBV7-9 and TRBJ2-5; 8 bases agree with TRBD2. Sequenced material: PBMCs, taken roughly 45 days after the first yellow fever vaccination. The receptor comes from a man between 18 and 35 years old who received the YFV17D yellow fever vaccine. The CDR3 DNA is TGTGCCAGCAGAGACGGGGGGGCCGGAGAGACCCAGTACTTC. Residues: CASRDGGAGETQYF.